This section outlines one TCR beta chain sequence together with its context. These data are taken from a study of blood T cell repertoires in COVID-19. The overall study: Spain, Italy and the United States supplied samples that represented acute and convalescent COVID-19. The analysed material was cDNA or gDNA that came from T cells, B-cell-depleted T cells, or PBMCs.

The authors' processing: Cell counts per sample came from amplifying reference gene primers. Here immunoSEQ multiplex PCR was the method, and the copy in TCRdb shows in-frame clones only, minus some. V and J calls and clone size are given by that table; D and trimming were obtained from the DNA. The data show 350,000 to 450,000 clones, 85% seen once. The TCR originated in a woman between 18 and 30 years old with acute or convalescent COVID-19. Sequencing was done on a sample of peripheral blood.

Written as DNA, the CDR3 is TGTGCCAGCAGCTCCCAGGCAACAGATACGCAGTATTTT. It specifies CASSSQATDTQYF. The V call is TRBV5-4, the J call TRBJ2-3; D is unresolved. CDR3 size: 13 residues. The germline V gene encodes CDR1 SGHNT and CDR2 YYREEE (reference sequence). The V and J ends lost 3 bases and 3 bases respectively, with 8 bases between them.